A single sample is the source of the 24 T cell receptor beta chains below, sequenced in a study of T cell responses to AZD1222 COVID-19 vaccine. Here immunoSEQ multiplex PCR was the method, and the copy in TCRdb shows in-frame clones only, minus some. This sample has roughly 160,000 clones; roughly 92% occur once, and the top ten carry roughly 1.5%. The sequencing here drew on peripheral blood, taken on day 0 of AZD1222 vaccination. These receptors all come from an adult in good health.

The chain uses TRBV7-3 and TRBJ2-3; D remains ambiguous. CDR3 size: 15 residues. The V gene lost 6 bases and the J gene lost 1 base, with 14 bases spanning the gap. Germline values: CDR1 SGHTA, CDR2 FQGTGA. The DNA of the CDR3 is TGTGCCAGCAGTCTCGGCAGCCCAGGCACAGATACGCAGTATTTT. As protein: CASSLGSPGTDTQYF.

The V call is TRBV9, the J call TRBJ2-1; tentative D call: TRBD2 (6 bases). With 4 bases removed from V and 6 bases from J, the gap between germline ends came to 17 bases. Per the germline V gene, CDR1 is SGDLS and CDR2 is YYNGEE. CDR3 size: 15 residues. The CDR3 is CASSTRLGRFNEQFF. CDR3 bases: TGTGCCAGCAGCACCCGACTAGGTCGTTTCAATGAGCAGTTCTTC. The whole variable domain, filled in from reference TRBV9 and TRBJ2-1, reads DSGVTQTPKHLITATGQRVTLRCSPRSGDLSVYWYQQSLDQGLQFLIQYYNGEERAKGNILERFSAQQFPDLHSELNLSSLELGDSALYFCASSTRLGRFNEQFFGPGTRLTVL.

This chain connects TRBV5-6 to TRBJ1-1; D not certain. Trimming left V 2 bases short and J 0 bases short, with 17 bases between. The CDR3 extends over 17 amino acids. Per germline, CDR1 SGHDT and CDR2 YYEEEE. DNA for the CDR3: TGTGCCAGCAGCTTTAGTGTCAATCCCCAATTGAACACTGAAGCTTTCTTT. This translates into CASSFSVNPQLNTEAFF.

This chain uses TRBV30 with TRBJ2-7, with no clear D. Per germline, CDR1 GTSNPN and CDR2 SVGIG (reference sequence). This CDR3 spans 14 amino acids. V dropped 2 bases and J dropped 0 bases, with 11 bases sitting between them. As DNA, the CDR3 is TGTGCCTGGAGTCAACGTAGGAGCTCCTACGAGCAGTACTTC. This encodes CAWSQRRSSYEQYF.

CDR3 sequence (DNA): TGTGCCTGGAGTGTAGGGCTTGCTAGCACAGATACGCAGTATTTT. Translation gives CAWSVGLASTDTQYF. This chain connects TRBV30 to TRBJ2-3; no definite D call. The CDR3 has 15 amino acids. Germline V gene lookup returns CDR1 GTSNPN and CDR2 SVGIG (reference sequence). Trimming removed 0 bases at V and 0 bases at J, with 10 bases between.

This chain links TRBV7-9 with TRBJ2-2, with 9 bases lining up with TRBD1. The germline gives CDR1 SEHNR, CDR2 FQNEAQ (reference sequence). The CDR3 runs to 17 residues. V lost 4 bases, J lost 3 bases, and 9 bases stayed unmatched. CDR3 sequence: CASSSSWDRDHTGELFF. The CDR3 DNA is TGTGCCAGCAGCTCTTCATGGGACAGGGACCACACCGGGGAGCTGTTTTTT. The variable domain in full, completed from reference TRBV7-9 and TRBJ2-2, reads DTGVSQNPRHKITKRGQNVTFRCDPISEHNRLYWYRQTLGQGPEFLTYFQNEAQLEKSRLLSDRFSAERPKGSFSTLEIQRTEQGDSAMYLCASSSSWDRDHTGELFFGEGSRLTVL.

This rearrangement joins TRBV6-5 to TRBJ1-4; a weak D match, TRBD1 (5 bases). CDR1 and CDR2 (germline): MNHEY, SVGAGI. V dropped 4 bases and J dropped 4 bases, with 10 bases sitting between them. This CDR3 is built from 14 residues. CDR3 region: CASSLSGNNEKLFF. CDR3 bases: TGTGCCAGCAGTTTGTCAGGGAATAATGAAAAACTGTTTTTT.

This chain joins TRBV12-5 and TRBJ2-6; TRBD2 aligns across 10 bases. Per the germline V gene, CDR1 is LGHNT and CDR2 is FRNRAP. The CDR3 is 18 amino acids. J gave up 0 bases and V 4 bases, and 6 bases lay outside the gene matches. In DNA, the CDR3 is TGTGCTAGTGGTTCATCTAGCGGGGGATTCTCTGGGGCCAACGTCCTGACTTTC. This sequence encodes CASGSSSGGFSGANVLTF.

The chain links TRBV7-9 to TRBJ2-7, with no clear D. The CDR3 covers 16 residues. Between the trimmed V and J ends, which lost 3 bases and 3 bases, there was a span of 18 bases. The germline CDR1 and CDR2 sequences are SEHNR and FQNEAQ (reference sequence). The CDR3 coding sequence is TGTGCCAGCAGCTTGAGTGGCAACCCGACTCACTACGAGCAGTACTTC. It codes for CASSLSGNPTHYEQYF.

The rearrangement uses TRBV7-3 and TRBJ2-1; 9 bases align to TRBD1. CDR1 is SGHTA and CDR2 is FQGTGA in the germline V gene. The junction had 6 bases not matched to a gene; V was cut back by 4 bases and J by 5 bases. This CDR3 has 15 amino acids. CDR3 amino acids: CASSSGTGSHNEQFF. Written as DNA, the CDR3 is TGTGCCAGCAGCTCCGGGACAGGGAGTCACAATGAGCAGTTCTTC.

The chain recombines TRBV6-4 with TRBJ1-1, with a tentative D call TRBD1 (5 bases). CDR1 is MRHNA and CDR2 is SNTAGT in the germline V gene. V was shortened by 2 bases and J by 1 base, with 11 bases between the two germline ends. The length of the CDR3 is 15 residues. The chain's CDR3 is CASSDGSGGNTEAFF. Written as DNA, the CDR3 is TGTGCCAGCAGTGACGGCAGTGGGGGGAACACTGAAGCTTTCTTT.

The V and J genes are TRBV13 and TRBJ2-7, with D hard to call. The germline gives CDR1 PRHDT, CDR2 FYEKMQ (reference sequence). This CDR3 is 13 amino acids long. V lost 0 bases and J 8 bases, leaving 11 bases between the germline ends. The chain's CDR3 is CASSLGSREKQYF. The CDR3 DNA reads as TGTGCCAGCAGCTTAGGATCGCGTGAGAAGCAGTACTTC.

The rearrangement uses TRBV5-4 and TRBJ1-2, with unresolved D. Germline loops: CDR1 SGHNT, CDR2 YYREEE (reference sequence). The CDR3 consists of 15 residues. The V end lost 0 bases, the J end lost 0 bases, and 9 bases lay between the germline ends. CDR3 region: CASSLGFTANYGYTF. The CDR3 DNA reads as TGTGCCAGCAGCTTGGGGTTTACGGCTAACTATGGCTACACCTTC. The whole variable domain, remainder taken from reference TRBV5-4 and TRBJ1-2, is ETGVTQSPTHLIKTRGQQVTLRCSSQSGHNTVSWYQQALGQGPQFIFQYYREEENGRGNFPPRFSGLQFPNYSSELNVNALELDDSALYLCASSLGFTANYGYTFGSGTRLTVV.

The genes are TRBV7-2 and TRBJ2-7, with a possible D match to TRBD1 (6 bases). CDR1 and CDR2 from the germline V gene are SGHTA and FQGNSA. CDR3 length equals 16 residues. V was clipped by 3 bases and J by 0 bases, with 15 bases between them. CDR3 coding DNA: TGTGCCAGCAGCTTCCAGGCGGACAGTAGCTCCTACGAGCAGTACTTC. It specifies CASSFQADSSSYEQYF. The complete variable domain, with remaining parts taken from reference TRBV7-2 and TRBJ2-7, reads GAGVSQSPSNKVTEKGKDVELRCDPISGHTALYWYRQSLGQGLEFLIYFQGNSAPDKSGLPSDRFSAERTGGSVSTLTIQRTQQEDSAVYLCASSFQADSSSYEQYFGPGTRLTVT.

CDR3 loop: CSVVGGPSGYGYTF. The CDR3 bases are TGCAGCGTTGTCGGGGGGCCGAGTGGCTATGGCTACACCTTC. V gene TRBV29-1 combines with J gene TRBJ1-2, with D perhaps TRBD1 (6 bases). V lost 4 bases, J lost 4 bases, and 16 bases lay in between. The CDR3 covers 14 residues. Germline loops: CDR1 SQVTM, CDR2 ANQGSEA.

The chain joins TRBV25-1 to TRBJ2-1, with D perhaps matching TRBD2 (6 bases). Germline V gene sequence: CDR1 MGHDK, CDR2 SYGVNS. The CDR3 contains 13 residues. V was cut by 4 bases and J by 10 bases, with 14 bases left in between. As DNA, the CDR3 is TGTGCCAGCAGTGCGTCGGGAGCAGGCGAGCAGTTCTTC. The encoded protein is CASSASGAGEQFF.

Only a few counts were recorded for this clone. The rearrangement uses TRBV6-1 and TRBJ1-1, with 7 bases matching TRBD1. CDR1 MNHNS and CDR2 SASEGT come from the germline V gene. There are 11 residues in the CDR3. J lost 8 bases, V lost 6 bases, and 3 bases had no gene match. CDR3: CASRLTGEAFF. In nucleotides, the CDR3 is TGTGCCAGCAGATTGACAGGGGAAGCTTTCTTT.

J is TRBJ1-1 and V is TRBV27; a weak D match, TRBD1 (5 bases). V was pared by 1 base and J by 2 bases, with 8 bases between. This CDR3 has 14 amino acids. Germline V CDR1 and CDR2: MNHEY, SMNVEV (reference sequence). The CDR3 protein is CASSLWGVNTEAFF. The CDR3, as DNA: TGTGCCAGCAGTTTATGGGGGGTAAACACTGAAGCTTTCTTT.

CDR3 in DNA: TGTGCCAGCTCACCGCTAGCGGGAGTTCGAAAGGGTGAGCAGTTCTTC. It specifies CASSPLAGVRKGEQFF. This chain links TRBV18 with TRBJ2-1, with 10 positions matching TRBD2. Germline V gene sequence: CDR1 KGHSH, CDR2 LQKENI. The CDR3 is 16 amino acids. Trimming cost V 3 bases and J 9 bases; bases outside gene matches: 11. Together with reference TRBV18 and TRBJ2-1, the CDR3 gives the full variable domain: NAGVMQNPRHLVRRRGQEARLRCSPMKGHSHVYWYRQLPEEGLKFMVYLQKENIIDESGMPKERFSAEFPKEGPSILRIQQVVRGDSAAYFCASSPLAGVRKGEQFFGPGTRLTVL.

The chain uses TRBV4-2 and TRBJ1-5, with unresolved D. Germline V gene sequence: CDR1 LGHNA, CDR2 YNFKEQ. The CDR3 is 15 residues long. Trimming left V 0 bases short and J 10 bases short, with 16 bases between. CDR3 DNA: TGTGCCAGCAGCCAAGAAACTGAGGCCCTCTCCCCCCAGCATTTT. Its translation: CASSQETEALSPQHF.

The rearrangement joins TRBV3-1 (or the pseudogene TRBV3-2) to TRBJ1-2; 7 nucleotides match TRBD1. Germline lookup yields CDR1 LGHDT and CDR2 YNNKEL (reference sequence). CDR3 size: 15 residues. V shed 4 bases and J 6 bases; nucleotides not matched to a gene: 11. The CDR3 loop reads CASSRRTTGVHGYTF. Written as DNA, the CDR3 is TGTGCCAGCAGCCGACGAACCACAGGGGTCCATGGCTACACCTTC.

This sequence joins TRBV2 and TRBJ2-3, with unresolved D. V was shortened by 11 bases and J by 2 bases, with 14 bases between the two germline ends. Germline loops: CDR1 SNHLY, CDR2 FYNNEI. This CDR3 has 13 amino acids. This chain's CDR3 is CAGVWVLTDTQYF. Written as DNA, the CDR3 is TGTGCCGGAGTCTGGGTCCTCACAGATACGCAGTATTTT. Full variable domain (remainder filled in from reference TRBV2 and TRBJ2-3): EPEVTQTPSHQVTQMGQEVILRCVPISNHLYFYWYRQILGQKVEFLVSFYNNEISEKSEIFDDQFSVERPDGSNFTLKIRSTKLEDSAMYFCAGVWVLTDTQYFGPGTRLTVL.

This clone appeared a single time. The chain carries TRBV19 and TRBJ2-1; TRBD2 matches at 7 bases. Germline V gene lookup returns CDR1 LNHDA and CDR2 SQIVND (reference sequence). Trimming took 4 bases from V and 7 from J; bases not matched to a gene: 4. This CDR3 spans 13 amino acids. The CDR3 sequence: CASSSGRRNEQFF. DNA for the CDR3: TGTGCCAGTAGTAGCGGGAGAAGAAATGAGCAGTTCTTC.

In this sample, this clone turned up once. The chain recombines TRBV12-5 with TRBJ2-1; the match to TRBD2 covers 10 bases. Germline V gene sequence: CDR1 LGHNT, CDR2 FRNRAP. This CDR3 has 16 residues. V trimming: 6 bases; J trimming: 6 bases; junction bases outside the gene matches: 11. CDR3 in DNA: TGTGCTAGTGGCCCTACCAGAGGACTAGCGGTCAATGAGCAGTTCTTC. Translating gives CASGPTRGLAVNEQFF.